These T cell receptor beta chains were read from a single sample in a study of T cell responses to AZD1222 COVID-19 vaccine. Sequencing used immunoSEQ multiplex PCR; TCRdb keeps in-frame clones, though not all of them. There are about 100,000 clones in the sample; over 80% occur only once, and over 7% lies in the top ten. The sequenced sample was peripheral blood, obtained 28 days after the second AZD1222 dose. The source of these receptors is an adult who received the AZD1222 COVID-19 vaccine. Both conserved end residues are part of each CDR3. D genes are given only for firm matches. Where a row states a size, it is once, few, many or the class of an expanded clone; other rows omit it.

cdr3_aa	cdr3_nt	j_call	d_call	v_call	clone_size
CASSNGQGITDTQYF	TGCGCCAGCAGCAACGGACAGGGCATCACAGATACGCAGTATTTT	TRBJ2-3	TRBD1	TRBV5-1	once
CASSEWSRTEAFF	TGTGCCAGCAGTGAATGGTCCCGTACTGAAGCTTTCTTT	TRBJ1-1	-	TRBV25-1	-
CASSLAPGESVFGYTF	TGTGCCAGCAGCTTAGCGCCGGGGGAATCAGTTTTTGGCTACACCTTC	TRBJ1-2	-	TRBV7-2	-
CASSSSGEVFYGYTF	TGTGCCAGCAGCTCCTCAGGGGAGGTGTTCTATGGCTACACCTTT	TRBJ1-2	-	TRBV5-4	-
CASRSGTANEKLFF	TGCGCCAGCAGATCCGGGACAGCTAATGAAAAACTGTTTTTT	TRBJ1-4	TRBD1	TRBV5-1	-
CASSHVGSADTQYF	TGCGCCAGCAGCCATGTGGGTAGCGCAGATACGCAGTATTTT	TRBJ2-3	-	TRBV4-1	-
CASSIGTGDTEAFF	TGTGCCAGTAGTATTGGTACAGGGGACACTGAAGCTTTCTTT	TRBJ1-1	TRBD1	TRBV19	-
CASSGQGSSYGYTF	TGTGCCAGCAGTGGACAGGGTAGTAGCTATGGCTACACCTTC	TRBJ1-2	TRBD1	TRBV28	-
CASSSRIYEQYF	TGTGCCAGCAGCTCCAGGATCTACGAGCAGTACTTC	TRBJ2-7	-	TRBV11-2	-
CASSLTNQGVVNEQFF	TGTGCCAGCAGCTTAACGAACCAGGGGGTAGTAAATGAGCAGTTCTTC	TRBJ2-1	TRBD1	TRBV7-3	-
CASSIVGQVPYGYTF	TGTGCCAGTAGTATAGTAGGACAGGTTCCCTATGGCTACACCTTC	TRBJ1-2	TRBD1	TRBV19	-
CASSLALGYQPQHF	TGTGCCAGCAGCTTAGCGCTCGGTTATCAGCCCCAGCATTTT	TRBJ1-5	-	TRBV7-2	-
CASSLTKGPKAFF	TGTGCCAGCAGCTTAACTAAGGGCCCAAAAGCTTTCTTT	TRBJ1-1	-	TRBV7-3	-
CAIINDRGSYEQYF	TGTGCCATCATTAACGACAGGGGTTCCTACGAGCAGTACTTC	TRBJ2-7	TRBD1	TRBV10-3	once
CASSLGRGKKAFF	TGTGCCAGCAGCTTAGGACGGGGGAAAAAAGCTTTCTTT	TRBJ1-1	-	TRBV13	-
CAISEGLNSSPLHF	TGTGCCATCAGTGAGGGTCTAAACAGTTCACCCCTCCACTTT	TRBJ1-6	-	TRBV10-3	-
CASSPGQGRNQPQHF	TGTGCCAGCAGCCCCGGACAGGGAAGGAATCAGCCCCAGCATTTT	TRBJ1-5	TRBD1	TRBV11-1	-
CASSQDLQGVGTSENNEQFF	TGCGCCAGCAGCCAAGATTTGCAGGGGGTAGGGACTAGCGAGAACAATGAGCAGTTCTTC	TRBJ2-1	TRBD2	TRBV4-3	-
CASSPQGASTDTQYF	TGTGCCAGCAGTCCACAGGGGGCTAGCACAGATACGCAGTATTTT	TRBJ2-3	TRBD1	TRBV6-4	-
CASSLALDATNEKLFF	TGCGCCAGCAGCTTGGCATTGGATGCAACTAATGAAAAACTGTTTTTT	TRBJ1-4	-	TRBV5-1	-
CASSEEGPLHF	TGTGCCAGCAGTGAGGAGGGTCCCCTCCACTTT	TRBJ1-6	-	TRBV6-1	once
CASSESGTGGYGYTF	TGTGCCAGCAGTGAGTCCGGGACAGGGGGCTATGGCTACACCTTC	TRBJ1-2	TRBD1	TRBV6-1	-
CASSYGEAGSYGYTF	TGTGCCAGCAGTTATGGTGAAGCCGGGAGCTATGGCTACACCTTC	TRBJ1-2	-	TRBV6-2/TRBV6-3	once
CASSQPGQIVGGYTF	TGTGCCAGCAGCCAACCCGGGCAAATTGTGGGTGGCTACACCTTC	TRBJ1-2	-	TRBV3-1/TRBV3-2	-
CARQDRGILSTGELFF	TGTGCCCGCCAAGACAGGGGTATTTTGTCCACCGGGGAGCTGTTTTTT	TRBJ2-2	TRBD1	TRBV9	-
CASSLVVTGVSYDEQFF	TGTGCCAGCAGCTTGGTGGTGACAGGGGTATCTTACGATGAGCAGTTCTTC	TRBJ2-1	TRBD1	TRBV5-6	-
CASRRRRSGNTIYF	TGTGCCAGCAGACGACGGCGCTCTGGAAACACCATATATTTT	TRBJ1-3	-	TRBV6-5	-
CASSAETSGLGSYNEQFF	TGTGCCAGCAGCGCGGAGACTAGCGGGTTGGGCTCCTACAATGAGCAGTTCTTC	TRBJ2-1	TRBD2	TRBV9	-
CASSMTAAPPLHF	TGTGCCAGCAGCATGACAGCGGCGCCCCCCCTCCACTTT	TRBJ1-6	-	TRBV28	-
CASSPSGGKGTEAFF	TGCGCCAGCAGCCCCTCAGGGGGCAAGGGCACTGAAGCTTTCTTT	TRBJ1-1	TRBD1	TRBV5-1	-
CASSYSREVTEAFF	TGTGCCAGCAGTTACTCGCGGGAGGTGACTGAAGCTTTCTTT	TRBJ1-1	-	TRBV6-2/TRBV6-3	-
CASQGFNQPQHF	TGTGCTAGCCAGGGGTTCAATCAGCCCCAGCATTTT	TRBJ1-5	-	TRBV12-5	-
CSASGVGEQYF	TGCAGCGCTAGCGGGGTTGGTGAGCAGTACTTC	TRBJ2-7	TRBD2	TRBV29-1	once
CAWSQAATSGNTIYF	TGTGCCTGGAGTCAGGCGGCGACCTCTGGAAACACCATATATTTT	TRBJ1-3	-	TRBV30	-
CASSPTGAGRYEQYF	TGTGCCAGCTCACCCACAGGGGCGGGTAGGTACGAGCAGTACTTC	TRBJ2-7	TRBD1	TRBV18	-
CASSQTGYLYNEQFF	TGTGCCAGCAGCCAAACAGGATACTTATACAATGAGCAGTTCTTC	TRBJ2-1	-	TRBV3-1/TRBV3-2	-
CASSAWDRALYNEQFF	TGTGCCAGCAGTGCGTGGGACAGGGCATTATACAATGAGCAGTTCTTC	TRBJ2-1	TRBD1	TRBV2	-
CSASTGESQPQHF	TGCAGTGCTAGTACAGGGGAGAGTCAGCCCCAGCATTTT	TRBJ1-5	TRBD1	TRBV20-1	-
CASRGDRGTLRGQPQHF	TGTGCCAGTAGAGGGGACAGGGGGACCCTTAGGGGTCAGCCCCAGCATTTT	TRBJ1-5	TRBD1	TRBV19	-
CASRLTGTPGTDTQYF	TGTGCCAGCAGGTTAACCGGGACTCCAGGCACAGATACGCAGTATTTT	TRBJ2-3	-	TRBV3-1/TRBV3-2	-
CASSMPAGGFYEQYF	TGTGCCAGTAGTATGCCCGCGGGAGGTTTCTACGAGCAGTACTTC	TRBJ2-7	TRBD2	TRBV19	-
CASSPLTGTQNQPQHF	TGTGCCAGCTCACCCTTAACCGGGACACAAAATCAGCCCCAGCATTTT	TRBJ1-5	-	TRBV18	-
CASSPSYTGTSTDTQYF	TGTGCCAGCAGTCCCTCTTATACAGGGACTAGCACAGATACGCAGTATTTT	TRBJ2-3	-	TRBV27	-
CASSLFGAYNEQFF	TGTGCCAGCAGCTTGTTTGGCGCGTACAATGAGCAGTTCTTC	TRBJ2-1	-	TRBV5-5	-
CASSDLQGAWNEQYF	TGTGCCAGCAGTGATCTGCAGGGGGCATGGAACGAGCAGTACTTC	TRBJ2-7	TRBD1	TRBV6-1	-
CASIDAKDRGNNYGYTF	TGTGCCAGCATAGACGCAAAAGACAGGGGCAATAACTATGGCTACACCTTC	TRBJ1-2	TRBD1	TRBV7-2	-
CASSHTENTGELFF	TGTGCCAGCAGCCATACAGAGAACACCGGGGAGCTGTTTTTT	TRBJ2-2	-	TRBV5-4	few
CASSQDSRGDNSPLHF	TGTGCCAGCAGCCAAGATTCAAGGGGCGACAATTCACCCCTCCACTTT	TRBJ1-6	-	TRBV3-1/TRBV3-2	-
CASSIQASNQPQHF	TGTGCCAGTAGTATCCAGGCGAGCAATCAGCCCCAGCATTTT	TRBJ1-5	-	TRBV19	-
CASRELAGGYNEQFF	TGTGCCAGCAGGGAGCTAGCGGGAGGCTACAATGAGCAGTTCTTC	TRBJ2-1	TRBD2	TRBV2	few
CASSRETGKVDNSPLHF	TGTGCCAGCAGTCGGGAAACAGGGAAGGTTGATAATTCACCCCTCCACTTT	TRBJ1-6	-	TRBV27	-
CASSPVGYNSPLHF	TGTGCCAGCAGCCCAGTTGGGTATAATTCACCCCTCCACTTT	TRBJ1-6	-	TRBV5-5	-
CASSYSVGVSEPYEQYF	TGTGCCAGCAGTTACTCAGTTGGGGTGTCGGAGCCCTACGAGCAGTACTTC	TRBJ2-7	-	TRBV6-2/TRBV6-3	once
CASSLGSGAEQYF	TGTGCCAGCAGCTTAGGGAGCGGGGCCGAGCAGTACTTC	TRBJ2-7	TRBD2	TRBV11-2	-
CASHDSPYEQYF	TGTGCCAGCCACGATAGCCCTTACGAGCAGTACTTC	TRBJ2-7	-	TRBV28	-